This record covers a single T cell receptor (beta chain). No antigen is known for it. Treatment noted: around 19 received Ad26.COV2.S at low or high dose, single or two shots; several received placebo; per-sample allocation not given. Material that was analyzed had been drawn on day 63 after the first vaccine or placebo injection. SARS-CoV-2 spike from the Wuhan strain was encoded by the vaccine, an Ad26 vector. With 10 bases removed from V and 1 base from J, the gap between germline ends came to 7 bases. The CDR3 length is 11 residues. CDR1 is MNHEY and CDR2 is SVGAGI in the germline V gene. The sample is drawn from a study of Ad26.COV2.S vaccination and SARS-CoV-2 variants. The wider study: Administration of Ad26.COV2.S was intramuscular, either once or twice 56 days apart. Study-level points and caveats: The authors reported substantial breadth in spike-specific CD8+ and CD4+ T cell responses after vaccination. Analyses that measured TCR breadth and depth may have underestimated total T cell responses.

TCRdb keeps only in-frame clones here, not all; method: immunoSEQ multiplex PCR. Seen here are about 350,000 clones, roughly 81% observed once, and the top ten hold about 3.3%. Material: peripheral blood, obtained in a trial of Ad26.COV2.S vaccine versus placebo. The chain recombines TRBV6-5 with TRBJ1-1; D not resolved. The TCR originated in a person between 18 and 60 years old who received the Ad26.COV2.S COVID-19 vaccine or a placebo. The DNA of the CDR3 is TGTGCCACCTCTCGGAACACTGAAGCTTTCTTT. It encodes CATSRNTEAFF.